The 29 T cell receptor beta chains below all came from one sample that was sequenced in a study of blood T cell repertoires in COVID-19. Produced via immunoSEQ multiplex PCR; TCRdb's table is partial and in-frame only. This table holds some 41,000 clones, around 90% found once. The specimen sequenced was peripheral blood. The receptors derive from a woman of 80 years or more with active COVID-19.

For the CDR3, the DNA is TGTGCCAGCAGCTCACAACAGGGAATCGGCGGCTACACCTTC. Protein product: CASSSQQGIGGYTF. V is TRBV7-8 and J is TRBJ1-2; maybe TRBD1 (6 bases). The germline V gene has CDR1 SGHVS and CDR2 FQNEAQ. The CDR3 contains 14 residues. V gave up 4 bases and J gave up 8 bases, with 17 bases separating them. Using reference TRBV7-8 and TRBJ1-2 for the parts outside the CDR3, the full variable domain is GAGVSQSPRYKVAKRGQDVALRCDPISGHVSLFWYQQALGQGPEFLTYFQNEAQLDKSGLPSDRFFAERPEGSVSTLKIQRTQQEDSAVYLCASSSQQGIGGYTFGSGTRLTVV.

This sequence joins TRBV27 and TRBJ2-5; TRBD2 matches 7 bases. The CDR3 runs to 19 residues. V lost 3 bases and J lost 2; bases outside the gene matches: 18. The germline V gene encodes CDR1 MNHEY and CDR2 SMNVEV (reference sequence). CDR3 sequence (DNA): TGTGCCAGCAGTTTTAGAGGACGGTCCACCGCTAGCGGACAAGAGACCCAGTACTTC. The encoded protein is CASSFRGRSTASGQETQYF.

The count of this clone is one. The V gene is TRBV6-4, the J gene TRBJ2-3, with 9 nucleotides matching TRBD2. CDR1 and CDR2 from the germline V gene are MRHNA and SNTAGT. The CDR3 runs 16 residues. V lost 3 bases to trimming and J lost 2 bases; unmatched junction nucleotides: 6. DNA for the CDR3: TGTGCCAGCAGTGATCAGCGGGGGGTCAACACAGATACGCAGTATTTT. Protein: CASSDQRGVNTDTQYF.

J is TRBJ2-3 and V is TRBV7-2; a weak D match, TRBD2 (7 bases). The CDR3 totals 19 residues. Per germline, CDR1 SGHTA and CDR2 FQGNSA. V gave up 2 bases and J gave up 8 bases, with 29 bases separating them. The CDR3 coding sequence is TGTGCCAGCAGCTTATACGCGTCGGCGGGGGCGAACCAAGTAGGTACGCAGTATTTT. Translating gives CASSLYASAGANQVGTQYF. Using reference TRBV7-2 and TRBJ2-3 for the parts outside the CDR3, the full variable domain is GAGVSQSPSNKVTEKGKDVELRCDPISGHTALYWYRQSLGQGLEFLIYFQGNSAPDKSGLPSDRFSAERTGGSVSTLTIQRTQQEDSAVYLCASSLYASAGANQVGTQYFGPGTRLTVL.

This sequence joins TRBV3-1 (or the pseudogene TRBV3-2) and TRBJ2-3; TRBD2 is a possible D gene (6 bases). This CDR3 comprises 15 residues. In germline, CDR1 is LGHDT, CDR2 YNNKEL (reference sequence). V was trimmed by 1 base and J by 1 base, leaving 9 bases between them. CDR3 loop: CASSQGGVRTDTQYF. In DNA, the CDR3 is TGTGCCAGCAGCCAAGGGGGGGTTCGCACAGATACGCAGTATTTT.

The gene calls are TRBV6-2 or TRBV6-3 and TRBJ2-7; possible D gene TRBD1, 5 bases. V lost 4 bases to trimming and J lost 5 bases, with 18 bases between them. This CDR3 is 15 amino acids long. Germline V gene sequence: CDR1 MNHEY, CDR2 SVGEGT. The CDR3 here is CASSFHLGVWNEQYF. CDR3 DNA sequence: TGTGCCAGCAGTTTCCATTTAGGGGTATGGAACGAGCAGTACTTC.

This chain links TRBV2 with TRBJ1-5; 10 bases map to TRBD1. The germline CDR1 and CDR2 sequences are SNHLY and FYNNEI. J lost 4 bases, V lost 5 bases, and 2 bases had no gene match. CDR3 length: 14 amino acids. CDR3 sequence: CASSSGQGNQPQHF. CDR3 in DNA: TGTGCCAGCAGTTCGGGACAGGGGAATCAGCCCCAGCATTTT.

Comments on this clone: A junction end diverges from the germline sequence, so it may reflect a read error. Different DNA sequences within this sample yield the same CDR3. CDR3 sequence: CASSLSGGTGELFF. In nucleotides, the CDR3 is TGTGCTAGCAGTTTATCGGGGGGCACCGGGGAGCTGTTTTTT. V gene TRBV27 combines with J gene TRBJ2-2, with 7 bases matching TRBD2. Germline V gene sequence: CDR1 MNHEY, CDR2 SMNVEV (reference sequence). This CDR3 has 14 amino acids.

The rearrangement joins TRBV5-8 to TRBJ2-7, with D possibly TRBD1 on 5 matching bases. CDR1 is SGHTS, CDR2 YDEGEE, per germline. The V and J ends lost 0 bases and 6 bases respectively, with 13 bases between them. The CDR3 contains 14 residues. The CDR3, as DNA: TGTGCCAGCAGCTTGGAAGGGGTTTACGGCGAGCAGTACTTC. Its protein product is CASSLEGVYGEQYF.

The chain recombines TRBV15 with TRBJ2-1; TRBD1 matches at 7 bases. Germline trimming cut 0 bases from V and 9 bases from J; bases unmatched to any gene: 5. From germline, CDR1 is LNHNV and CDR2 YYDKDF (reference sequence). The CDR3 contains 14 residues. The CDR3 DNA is TGTGCCACCAGCAGAGAAACAGGGGTGGGTGAGCAGTTCTTC. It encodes CATSRETGVGEQFF. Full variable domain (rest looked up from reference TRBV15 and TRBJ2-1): DAMVIQNPRYQVTQFGKPVTLSCSQTLNHNVMYWYQQKSSQAPKLLFHYYDKDFNNEADTPDNFQSRRPNTSFCFLDIRSPGLGDTAMYLCATSRETGVGEQFFGPGTRLTVL.

CDR3 protein: CASTPGTTHQETQYF. CDR3 DNA: TGTGCCAGTACCCCAGGGACAACCCACCAAGAGACCCAGTACTTC. The J gene is TRBJ2-5, the V gene TRBV19; tentative D call: TRBD1 (6 bases). Germline lookup yields CDR1 LNHDA and CDR2 SQIVND (reference sequence). The CDR3 loop spans 15 amino acids. Trimming took 7 bases from V and 0 from J, leaving 15 bases between them.

CDR3 residues: CASRSDRVSQNIQYF. In nucleotides, the CDR3 is TGTGCCAGCAGATCGGACAGGGTGTCCCAAAACATTCAGTACTTC. The chain joins TRBV6-5 to TRBJ2-4, with 8 bases fitting TRBD1. V trimming: 6 bases; J trimming: 5 bases; junction bases outside the gene matches: 9. The CDR3 is 15 residues long. Germline CDR1 MNHEY, CDR2 SVGAGI.

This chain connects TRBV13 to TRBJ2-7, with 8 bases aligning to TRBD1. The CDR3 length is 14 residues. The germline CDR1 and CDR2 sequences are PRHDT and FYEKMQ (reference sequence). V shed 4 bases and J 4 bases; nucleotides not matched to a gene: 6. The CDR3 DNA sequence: TGTGCCAGCAGCTCAGGGACAGGTGGATACGAGCAGTACTTC. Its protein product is CASSSGTGGYEQYF. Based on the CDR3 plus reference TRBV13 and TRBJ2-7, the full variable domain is AAGVIQSPRHLIKEKRETATLKCYPIPRHDTVYWYQQGPGQDPQFLISFYEKMQSDKGSIPDRFSAQQFSDYHSELNMSSLELGDSALYFCASSSGTGGYEQYFGPGTRLTVT.

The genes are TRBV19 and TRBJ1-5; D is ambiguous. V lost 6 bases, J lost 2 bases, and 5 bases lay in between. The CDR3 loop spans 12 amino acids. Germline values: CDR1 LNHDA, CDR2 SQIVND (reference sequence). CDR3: CASRSGNQPQHF. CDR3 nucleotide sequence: TGTGCCAGTAGAAGCGGCAATCAGCCCCAGCATTTT. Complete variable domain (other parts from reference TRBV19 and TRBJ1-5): DGGITQSPKYLFRKEGQNVTLSCEQNLNHDAMYWYRQDPGQGLRLIYYSQIVNDFQKGDIAEGYSVSREKKESFPLTVTSAQKNPTAFYLCASRSGNQPQHFGDGTRLSIL.

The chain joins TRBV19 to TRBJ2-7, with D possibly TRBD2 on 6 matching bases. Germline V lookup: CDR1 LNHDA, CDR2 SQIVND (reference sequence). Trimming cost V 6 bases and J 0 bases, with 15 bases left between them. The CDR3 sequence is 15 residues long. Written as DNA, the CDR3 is TGTGCCAGTAGCCGGGGGTTGGGGGACTCCTACGAGCAGTACTTC. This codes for CASSRGLGDSYEQYF.

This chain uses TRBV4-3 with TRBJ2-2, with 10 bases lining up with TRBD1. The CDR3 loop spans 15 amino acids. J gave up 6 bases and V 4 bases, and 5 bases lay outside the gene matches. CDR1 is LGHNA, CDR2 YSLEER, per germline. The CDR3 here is CASSRGDRGSGELFF. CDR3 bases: TGCGCCAGCAGCCGAGGGGACAGGGGATCCGGGGAGCTGTTTTTT.

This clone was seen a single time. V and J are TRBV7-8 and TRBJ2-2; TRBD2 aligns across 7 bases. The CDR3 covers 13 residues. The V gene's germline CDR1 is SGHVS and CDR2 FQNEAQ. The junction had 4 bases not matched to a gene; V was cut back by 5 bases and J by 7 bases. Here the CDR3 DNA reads TGTGCCAGCAGCCCTCGGGGGGACGGGGAGCTGTTTTTT. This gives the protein CASSPRGDGELFF.

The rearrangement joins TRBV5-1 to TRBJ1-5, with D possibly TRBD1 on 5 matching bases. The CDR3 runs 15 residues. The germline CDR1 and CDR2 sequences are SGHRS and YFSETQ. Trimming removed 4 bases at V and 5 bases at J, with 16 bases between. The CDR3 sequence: CASSLGPQGDQPQHF. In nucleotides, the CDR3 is TGCGCCAGCAGCCTCGGGCCCCAAGGGGATCAGCCCCAGCATTTT.

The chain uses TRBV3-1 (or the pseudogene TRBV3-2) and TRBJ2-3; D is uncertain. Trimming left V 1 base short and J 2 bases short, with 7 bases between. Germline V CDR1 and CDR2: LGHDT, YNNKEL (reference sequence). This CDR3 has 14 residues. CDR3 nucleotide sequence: TGTGCCAGCAGCCAAGGGGCCTTCACAGATACGCAGTATTTT. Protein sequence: CASSQGAFTDTQYF.

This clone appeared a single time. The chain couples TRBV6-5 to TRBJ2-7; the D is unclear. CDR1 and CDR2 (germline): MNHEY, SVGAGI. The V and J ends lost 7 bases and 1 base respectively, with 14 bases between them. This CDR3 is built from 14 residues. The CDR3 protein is CASKPLVGSYEQYF. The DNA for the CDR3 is TGTGCCAGCAAGCCGCTAGTGGGTTCCTACGAGCAGTACTTC.

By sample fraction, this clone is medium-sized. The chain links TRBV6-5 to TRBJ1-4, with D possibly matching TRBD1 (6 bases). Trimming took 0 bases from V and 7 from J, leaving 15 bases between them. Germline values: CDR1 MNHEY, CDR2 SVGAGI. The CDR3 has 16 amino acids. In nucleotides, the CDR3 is TGTGCCAGCAGTTACTCCCCCCCGGGGGGCAGTGAAAAACTGTTTTTT. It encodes CASSYSPPGGSEKLFF.

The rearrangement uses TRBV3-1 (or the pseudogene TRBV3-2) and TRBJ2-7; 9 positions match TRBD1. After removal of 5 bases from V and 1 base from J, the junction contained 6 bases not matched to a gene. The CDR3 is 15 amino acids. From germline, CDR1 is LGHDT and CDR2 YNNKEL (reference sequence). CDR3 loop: CASSSRTGVSYEQYF. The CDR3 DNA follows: TGTGCCAGCAGCTCAAGGACAGGGGTTTCCTACGAGCAGTACTTC.

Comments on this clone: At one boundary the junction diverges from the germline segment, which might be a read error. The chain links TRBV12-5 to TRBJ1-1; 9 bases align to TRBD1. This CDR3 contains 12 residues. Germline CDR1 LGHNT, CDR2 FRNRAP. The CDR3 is CASGLGQGGAFF. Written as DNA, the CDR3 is TGTGCTAGTGGCTTGGGACAGGGTGGAGCTTTCTTT.

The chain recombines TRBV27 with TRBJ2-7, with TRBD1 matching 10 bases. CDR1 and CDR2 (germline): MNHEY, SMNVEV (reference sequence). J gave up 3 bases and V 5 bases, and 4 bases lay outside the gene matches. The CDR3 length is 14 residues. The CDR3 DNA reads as TGTGCCAGCAGTGCAGGGGACAGGGGCTACGAGCAGTACTTC. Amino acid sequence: CASSAGDRGYEQYF.

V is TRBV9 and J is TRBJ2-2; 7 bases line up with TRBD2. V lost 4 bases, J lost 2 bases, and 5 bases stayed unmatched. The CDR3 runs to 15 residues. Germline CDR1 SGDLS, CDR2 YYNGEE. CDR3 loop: CASSPGTTNTGELFF. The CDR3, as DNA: TGTGCCAGCAGCCCCGGGACTACCAACACCGGGGAGCTGTTTTTT.

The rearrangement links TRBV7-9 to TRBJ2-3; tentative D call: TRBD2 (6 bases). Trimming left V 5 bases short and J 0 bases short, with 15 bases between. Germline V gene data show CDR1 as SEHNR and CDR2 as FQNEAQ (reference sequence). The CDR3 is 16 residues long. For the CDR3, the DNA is TGTGCCAGCAGCCCCCGGGAGTATCCTAGCACAGATACGCAGTATTTT. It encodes CASSPREYPSTDTQYF.

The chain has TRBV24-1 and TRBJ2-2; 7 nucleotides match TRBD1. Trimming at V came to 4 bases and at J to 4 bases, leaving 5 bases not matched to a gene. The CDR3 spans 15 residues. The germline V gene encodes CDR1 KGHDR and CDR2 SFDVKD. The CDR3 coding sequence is TGTGCCACCAGTGACCCGGGGACAGCCACCGGGGAGCTGTTTTTT. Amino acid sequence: CATSDPGTATGELFF.

The chain's CDR3 is CASSYPQEKLFF. The CDR3 DNA is TGTGCCAGCAGTTACCCGCAGGAAAAACTGTTTTTT. The chain is built from TRBV6-7 and TRBJ1-4; D is unresolved. TRBV6-7 is an open reading frame whose function is uncertain. CDR3 length: 12 residues. Trimming took 2 bases from V and 8 from J, leaving 6 bases between them.

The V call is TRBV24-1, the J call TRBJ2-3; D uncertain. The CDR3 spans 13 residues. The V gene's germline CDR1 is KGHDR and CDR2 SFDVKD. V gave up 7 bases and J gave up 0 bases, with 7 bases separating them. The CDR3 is CATRQFSTDTQYF. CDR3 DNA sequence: TGTGCCACCAGACAGTTTAGCACAGATACGCAGTATTTT.